Sequencing of this T cell receptor beta chain was carried out in a study of CD8 T cells in Susac syndrome. A quantity of about 0.5 to 1 ug RNA underwent reverse transcription using random hexamers. TCRdb analysed the immunoSEQ multiplex PCR reads with MiXCR anew, one entry per CDR3 protein. The data show about 84,000 distinct CDR3 sequences, about 95% seen once. This TCR derives from a human donor with Susac syndrome. The sequenced sample consisted of CD8+ T cells from PBMCs.

The DNA for the CDR3 is TGTGCCTGGAGTTTCGCTGACGGCTACGAGCAGTACTTC. This gives the protein CAWSFADGYEQYF. The gene calls are TRBV30 and TRBJ2-7; D is ambiguous. This CDR3 has 13 residues. In germline, CDR1 is GTSNPN, CDR2 SVGIG (reference sequence). V was cut by 2 bases and J by 3 bases, with 11 bases left in between.